The 20 T cell receptor beta chains listed next were all sequenced from one sample in a study of graft-versus-host responses after intestinal transplantation. The data were produced by immunoSEQ multiplex PCR, yet TCRdb's version contains in-frame clones alone and is incomplete. The sample comprises about 7,400 clones, less than 40% of which are singletons, and 3% to 4.5% rests with the top ten. The sample in question was alloreactive CD4+ T cells from a mixed lymphocyte reaction culture, obtained before transplantation. Subset meaning: CFSE-low proliferating T cells sorted from roughly six-day pre-transplant mixed lymphocyte reaction (GvH or HvG direction). These TCRs come from a human patient who was an organ donor for intestinal transplantation.

This clone is labeled medium-sized (0.01 to 0.1%). The chain joins TRBV4-1 to TRBJ2-7; D is perhaps TRBD1 (6 bases). The germline gives CDR1 MGHRA, CDR2 YSYEKL. CDR3 size: 16 residues. V dropped 3 bases and J dropped 2 bases, with 17 bases sitting between them. The CDR3 DNA reads TGCGCCAGCAGCCAGATGACCGGGACAAGGGCCTACGAGCAGTACTTC. It codes for CASSQMTGTRAYEQYF.

The chain carries TRBV27 and TRBJ2-7; 8 bases match TRBD2. Trimming took 6 bases from V and 6 from J; bases not matched to a gene: 10. The CDR3 has 14 amino acids. Looked up from germline, CDR1 is MNHEY and CDR2 is SMNVEV (reference sequence). The CDR3 DNA reads TGTGCCAGCAGCCGGGGGGGGACCCCCGGCGAGCAGTACTTC. Translated, it gives CASSRGGTPGEQYF.

The chain employs TRBV9 and TRBJ2-2; 11 nucleotides line up with TRBD1. V was clipped by 9 bases and J by 3 bases; unmatched bases: 13. The CDR3 runs to 17 residues. Per germline, CDR1 SGDLS and CDR2 YYNGEE. The CDR3 DNA follows: TGTGCCACCCCCGTTTCACCGGGACAGGGGGACACCGGGGAGCTGTTTTTT. Encoded protein: CATPVSPGQGDTGELFF.

The chain is built from TRBV5-4 and TRBJ1-2; TRBD1 matches at 7 bases. Trimming at V came to 4 bases and at J to 4 bases, leaving 7 bases not matched to a gene. The germline V gene has CDR1 SGHNT and CDR2 YYREEE (reference sequence). The CDR3 is made up of 14 amino acids. This chain's CDR3 is CASSRVDRAYGYTF. The CDR3 region has the DNA TGTGCCAGCAGCAGAGTTGACAGGGCCTATGGCTACACCTTC.

This chain uses TRBV11-3 with TRBJ2-1; 13 nucleotides agree with TRBD2. V lost 3 bases and J lost 3; bases outside the gene matches: 8. The CDR3 covers 18 residues. CDR1 is SGHNT, CDR2 YENEEA, per germline. The CDR3 loop reads CASSLGHGLAGDYNEQFF. For the CDR3, the DNA is TGTGCCAGCAGCTTGGGGCATGGACTAGCGGGGGACTACAATGAGCAGTTCTTC.

The V gene is TRBV6-1, the J gene TRBJ2-2; TRBD1 matches 7 bases. CDR3 length: 14 amino acids. V was pared by 6 bases and J by 0 bases, with 1 base of the junction left unmatched. CDR1 is MNHNS, CDR2 SASEGT, per germline. CDR3 region: CASRDRSNTGELFF. DNA for the CDR3: TGTGCCAGCAGGGACAGGTCGAACACCGGGGAGCTGTTTTTT.

This chain uses TRBV5-4 with TRBJ1-4; TRBD1 is a possible D gene (5 bases). CDR1 is SGHNT, CDR2 YYREEE, per germline (reference sequence). CDR3 length equals 14 residues. Trimming took 0 bases from V and 8 from J, leaving 11 bases between them. The DNA of the CDR3 is TGTGCCAGCAGCTTGGCAGGGATAGGCGAAAAACTGTTTTTT. Translated, it gives CASSLAGIGEKLFF. The full variable domain, completed using reference TRBV5-4 and TRBJ1-4, is ETGVTQSPTHLIKTRGQQVTLRCSSQSGHNTVSWYQQALGQGPQFIFQYYREEENGRGNFPPRFSGLQFPNYSSELNVNALELDDSALYLCASSLAGIGEKLFFGSGTQLSVL.

The rearrangement links TRBV6-4 to TRBJ2-3, with 12 bases that match TRBD2. The CDR3 has 18 residues. Germline CDR1 MRHNA, CDR2 SNTAGT. The V gene end was trimmed by 6 bases and the J gene end by 6 bases; junction bases not matched to a gene: 16. The DNA for the CDR3 is TGTGCCAGCAGCCCCGGGACTAGCGGGTGCTTTAGTCCGGATACGCAGTATTTT. Protein: CASSPGTSGCFSPDTQYF.

This clone has only a few counts. The genes are TRBV9 and TRBJ2-7; 7 positions agree with TRBD2. V shed 4 bases and J 4 bases; nucleotides not matched to a gene: 11. Germline-derived CDR1 and CDR2 are SGDLS and YYNGEE. The CDR3 is 15 residues long. Here the CDR3 DNA reads TGTGCCAGCAGCTACACCGGGGGAGGGTTATACGAGCAGTACTTC. Translation gives CASSYTGGGLYEQYF.

V is TRBV9 and J is TRBJ2-1; 7 positions agree with TRBD2. The CDR3 extends over 16 amino acids. The V and J ends lost 4 bases and 2 bases, in that order; junction bases with no gene match: 9. Germline V gives CDR1 SGDLS, CDR2 YYNGEE. The CDR3 DNA is TGTGCCAGCAGCTCAAGGGGTCGGGGGGCCTACAATGAGCAGTTCTTC. Translation gives CASSSRGRGAYNEQFF.

This chain connects TRBV7-2 to TRBJ2-7, with TRBD1 identical over 10 bases. Germline V gives CDR1 SGHTA, CDR2 FQGNSA. Unmatched junction bases numbered 5, after V lost 5 bases and J lost 4 bases. The CDR3 consists of 14 residues. DNA of the CDR3: TGTGCCAGCAGCCTCCGGGACAGGGGATACGAGCAGTACTTC. It encodes CASSLRDRGYEQYF.

The chain combines TRBV4-1 with TRBJ1-3, with 8 bases matching TRBD1. This CDR3 contains 15 residues. CDR1 is MGHRA and CDR2 is YSYEKL in the germline V gene. V was clipped by 10 bases and J by 0 bases; unmatched bases: 8. Written as DNA, the CDR3 is TGCGCCACTGCGACAGGGGCATTCTCTGGAAACACCATATATTTT. This codes for CATATGAFSGNTIYF.

The chain links TRBV6-5 to TRBJ1-6, with no clear D. Germline CDR1 MNHEY, CDR2 SVGAGI. Trimming cost V 10 bases and J 1 base, with 8 bases left between them. The CDR3 loop spans 13 amino acids. In DNA, the CDR3 is TGTGCCATCCGGGAGTCCTATAATTCACCCCTCCACTTT. This codes for CAIRESYNSPLHF.

By frequency in the sample, this clone is medium-sized. The V call is TRBV7-8, the J call TRBJ2-4, with 12 bases that match TRBD2. Trimming at V came to 5 bases and at J to 4 bases, leaving 3 bases not matched to a gene. From germline, CDR1 is SGHVS and CDR2 FQNEAQ. The CDR3 has 15 residues. The DNA of the CDR3 is TGTGCCAGCAGCACTAGCGGGGGGCGTAAAAACATTCAGTACTTC. Encoded protein: CASSTSGGRKNIQYF.

The chain recombines TRBV6-1 with TRBJ1-5, with 8 bases aligning to TRBD1. There are 15 residues in the CDR3. After removal of 6 bases from V and 2 bases from J, the junction contained 6 bases not matched to a gene. Germline V lookup: CDR1 MNHNS, CDR2 SASEGT. Here the CDR3 reads CASRLGQGGNQPQHF. The CDR3 DNA reads as TGTGCCAGCAGGCTTGGACAGGGAGGCAATCAGCCCCAGCATTTT.

This chain connects TRBV6-1 to TRBJ2-7, with 10 bases matching TRBD2. V dropped 6 bases and J dropped 2; count of bases not matched to a gene: 7. The CDR3 runs 15 residues. The germline V gene encodes CDR1 MNHNS and CDR2 SASEGT. CDR3 residues: CASRATSGATYEQYF. The CDR3 DNA reads TGTGCCAGCAGGGCCACTAGCGGGGCGACCTACGAGCAGTACTTC.

J is TRBJ1-6 and V is TRBV18; possibly TRBD1 for D (6 bases). CDR3 length: 14 residues. V lost 4 bases to trimming and J lost 9 bases, with 13 bases between them. CDR1 is KGHSH and CDR2 is LQKENI in the germline V gene. The CDR3 sequence: CASSRRTEGSPLHF. In nucleotides, the CDR3 is TGTGCCAGCTCACGAAGGACAGAAGGTTCACCCCTCCACTTT.

The chain links TRBV7-2 to TRBJ2-6; D uncertain. Deletions cut 2 bases from V and 0 bases from J, with 8 bases between. The CDR3 covers 16 residues. Germline assignment: CDR1 SGHTA and CDR2 FQGNSA. The CDR3 loop reads CASSLRVLSGANVLTF. The CDR3 DNA is TGTGCCAGCAGCTTACGGGTCCTCTCTGGGGCCAACGTCCTGACTTTC.

This chain links TRBV4-3 with TRBJ1-4; D gene unclear. CDR1 is LGHNA and CDR2 is YSLEER in the germline V gene. CDR3 length: 18 residues. V lost 4 bases and J 8 bases, leaving 26 bases between the germline ends. The DNA of the CDR3 is TGCGCCAGCAGCCCTTTAGTGAAGTCGGGATTAAAGAGGGAAAAACTGTTTTTT. The encoded protein is CASSPLVKSGLKREKLFF.

By share, this clone ranks as medium-sized. The rearrangement joins TRBV6-1 to TRBJ2-7; D is unclear. Germline CDR1 is MNHNS and CDR2 is SASEGT. V was cut by 6 bases and J by 0 bases, with 15 bases left in between. The CDR3 has 15 amino acids. DNA of the CDR3: TGTGCCAGCAGGCAACGTTACTATAGCTCCTACGAGCAGTACTTC. This gives the protein CASRQRYYSSYEQYF.